Detailed here is one T cell receptor beta chain. Its antigen is undetermined. The data were obtained in a study of cytomegalovirus exposure and HLA in healthy donors. With 60 Vbeta and 13 Jbeta primers, the PCR was carried out. The data were produced by immunoSEQ multiplex PCR, yet TCRdb's version contains in-frame clones alone and is incomplete. The repertoire holds roughly 100,000 clones, with approximately 9% as singletons. V was pared by 4 bases and J by 6 bases, with 17 bases between. From germline, CDR1 is SGHRS and CDR2 YFSETQ. The CDR3 contains 14 residues. Findings and limits, study-wide: Diagnosis of cytomegalovirus status made by the classifier reportedly showed high specificity and sensitivity. Analysis was carried out at a later point, and it linked a missense DCLRE1C variant to TCR beta V- and J-gene trimming. Later work showed greater clonal expansion in HLA-associated TCR beta chains than in equally common others.

The chain combines TRBV5-1 with TRBJ2-7; a weak D match, TRBD1 (6 bases). The sequenced material came from PBMCs. The TCR comes from a man aged 45 to 65 in good health and CMV-seropositive. This chain's CDR3 is CASSPTPGDREQYF. CDR3 bases: TGCGCCAGCAGCCCAACCCCAGGGGATCGCGAGCAGTACTTC.